This T cell receptor (beta chain) was observed in a study of blood T cells in healthy people across ages. PBMCs numbering at least 7 million were isolated per sample. A second about 7 to 12 cycle PCR used barcoded and J-beta primers. TCRdb re-analysed the 5' RACE reads in MiXCR, keeping a single row per CDR3 protein. The profile shows around 670,000 distinct CDR3 sequences, under 30% of them singletons. This clonotype has ten or more counts. Its antigen is still unknown. J lost 5 bases, V lost 5 bases, and 8 bases had no gene match. Germline CDR1 is SGHTA and CDR2 is FQGNSA. The CDR3 extends over 16 amino acids. General study findings and limits: Significant beta diversity loss was already apparent by age around 36, declining roughly linearly.

The chain combines TRBV7-2 with TRBJ2-5; 13 bases map to TRBD2. This TCR derives from a woman older than 75 in good health. Sequencing was done on a sample of blood. The chain's CDR3 is CASSVGLAGDGETQYF. The CDR3 DNA is TGTGCCAGCAGCGTCGGACTAGCGGGGGATGGGGAGACCCAGTACTTC. Together with reference TRBV7-2 and TRBJ2-5, the CDR3 gives the full variable domain: GAGVSQSPSNKVTEKGKDVELRCDPISGHTALYWYRQSLGQGLEFLIYFQGNSAPDKSGLPSDRFSAERTGGSVSTLTIQRTQQEDSAVYLCASSVGLAGDGETQYFGPGTRLLVL.